This T cell receptor (beta chain) was sequenced in a study of T cell repertoires in cytomegalovirus infection. Findings of the study overall: There were HLA-C-restricted CMV-specific TCR beta clonotypes dominating the ex vivo response.

With 3 bases clipped from V and 4 bases from J, the junction kept 7 bases outside the gene matches. The CDR3 covers 15 residues. Germline V gives CDR1 DFQATT, CDR2 SNEGSKA (reference sequence). MiXCR, applied by TCRdb to the reads, yields one record per CDR3 protein. The sample holds about 530,000 distinct CDR3 sequences, approximately 25% seen once. About this clonotype itself: What it binds is not known.

Sequencing used PBMCs. The V call is TRBV20-1, the J call TRBJ2-2, with 8 bases that match TRBD1. The TCR originated in a human donor in good health (CMV status not recorded). Some clones in this sample may be carry-over from other donors' samples. Here the CDR3 reads CSARPQGAPTGELFF. The CDR3, as DNA: TGCAGTGCTAGGCCCCAGGGGGCGCCCACCGGGGAGCTGTTTTTT.